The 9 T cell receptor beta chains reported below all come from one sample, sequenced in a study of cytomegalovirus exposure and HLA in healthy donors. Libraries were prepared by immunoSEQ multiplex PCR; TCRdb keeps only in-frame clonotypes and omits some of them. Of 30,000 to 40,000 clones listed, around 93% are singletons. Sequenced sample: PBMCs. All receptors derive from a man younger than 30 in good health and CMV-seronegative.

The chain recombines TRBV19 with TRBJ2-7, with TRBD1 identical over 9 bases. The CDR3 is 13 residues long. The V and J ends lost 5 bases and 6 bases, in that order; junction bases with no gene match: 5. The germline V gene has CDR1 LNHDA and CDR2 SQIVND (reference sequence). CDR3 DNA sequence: TGTGCCAGTAGTTCACGGGACAGGGCCGAGCAGTACTTC. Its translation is CASSSRDRAEQYF.

CDR3 coding DNA: TGTGCCAGCAGCGTAGCACTCTCTGGGGCCAACGTCCTGACTTTC. Translating it yields CASSVALSGANVLTF. The chain combines TRBV9 with TRBJ2-6, with unresolved D. The CDR3 covers 15 residues. Trimming took 0 bases from V and 0 from J, leaving 4 bases between them. Germline lookup yields CDR1 SGDLS and CDR2 YYNGEE.

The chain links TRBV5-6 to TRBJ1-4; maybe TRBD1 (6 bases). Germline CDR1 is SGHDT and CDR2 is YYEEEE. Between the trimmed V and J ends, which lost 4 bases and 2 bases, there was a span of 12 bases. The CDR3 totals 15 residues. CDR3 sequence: CASSLAGATNEKLFF. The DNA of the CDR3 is TGTGCCAGCAGCCTTGCGGGGGCTACTAATGAAAAACTGTTTTTT. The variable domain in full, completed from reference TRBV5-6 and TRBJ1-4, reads DAGVTQSPTHLIKTRGQQVTLRCSPKSGHDTVSWYQQALGQGPQFIFQYYEEEERQRGNFPDRFSGHQFPNYSSELNVNALLLGDSALYLCASSLAGATNEKLFFGSGTQLSVL.

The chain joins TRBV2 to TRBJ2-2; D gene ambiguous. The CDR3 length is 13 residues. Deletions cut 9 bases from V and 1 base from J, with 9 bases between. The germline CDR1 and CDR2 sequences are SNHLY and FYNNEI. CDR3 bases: TGTGCCAGTCAGAGCGAGAACACCGGGGAGCTGTTTTTT. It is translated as CASQSENTGELFF.

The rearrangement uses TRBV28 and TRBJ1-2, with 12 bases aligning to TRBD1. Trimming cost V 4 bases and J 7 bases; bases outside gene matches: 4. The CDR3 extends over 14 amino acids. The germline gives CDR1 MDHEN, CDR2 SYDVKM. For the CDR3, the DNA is TGTGCCAGCAGTTCGGGACAGGGGGCTGCTGGCTACACCTTC. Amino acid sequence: CASSSGQGAAGYTF.

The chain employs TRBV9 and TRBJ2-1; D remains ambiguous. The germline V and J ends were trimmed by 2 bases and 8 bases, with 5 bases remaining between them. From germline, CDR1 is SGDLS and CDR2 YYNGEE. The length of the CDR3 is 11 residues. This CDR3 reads CASSVSDEQFF. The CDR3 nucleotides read TGTGCCAGCAGCGTTTCCGATGAGCAGTTCTTC.

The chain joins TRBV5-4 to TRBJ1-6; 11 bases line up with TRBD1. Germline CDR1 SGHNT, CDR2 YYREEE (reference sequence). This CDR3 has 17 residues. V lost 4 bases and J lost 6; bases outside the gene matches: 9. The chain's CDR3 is CASSPDRGLPGNSPLHF. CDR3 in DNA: TGTGCCAGCAGCCCGGACAGGGGGCTCCCGGGTAATTCACCCCTCCACTTT.

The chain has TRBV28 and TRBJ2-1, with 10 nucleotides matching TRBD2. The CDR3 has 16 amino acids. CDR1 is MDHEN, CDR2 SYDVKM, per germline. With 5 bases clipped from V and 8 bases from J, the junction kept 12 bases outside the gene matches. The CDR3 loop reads CASSPSGLAEGDEQFF. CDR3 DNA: TGTGCCAGCAGTCCCTCCGGACTAGCGGAGGGCGATGAGCAGTTCTTC.

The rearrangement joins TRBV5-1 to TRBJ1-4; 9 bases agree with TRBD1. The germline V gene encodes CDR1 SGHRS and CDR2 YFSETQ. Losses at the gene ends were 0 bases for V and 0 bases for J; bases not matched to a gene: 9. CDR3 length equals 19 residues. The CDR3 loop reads CASSLGGTGISATNEKLFF. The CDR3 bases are TGCGCCAGCAGCTTGGGAGGGACAGGGATATCAGCAACTAATGAAAAACTGTTTTTT.